This paragraph covers one T cell receptor (beta chain) sequence. Antigen: not known. Other DNA variants within this sample encode the same CDR3. TCRdb keeps only in-frame clones here, not all; method: immunoSEQ multiplex PCR. This sample has 55,000 to 65,000 clones; 85% to 90% occur once, and the top ten carry about 2.1%. These data come from a study of T cell repertoires in ileal Crohn's disease. Whole-study results and caveats: Endoscopic recurrence occurred in every patient whose clonality exceeded 26.8%.

Time point given: neoterminal ileum biopsy at postoperative endoscopy, about 6 months after surgery. Trimming took 7 bases from V and 4 from J; bases not matched to a gene: 4. The CDR3 length is 12 residues. Germline CDR1 and CDR2: SQVTM and ANQGSEA. The chain combines TRBV29-1 with TRBJ1-1, with 9 nucleotides matching TRBD1. Sequenced input: ileal tissue. This clonotype was obtained from an adult with Crohn's disease. The CDR3 here is CSGGQGGTEAFF. The CDR3 DNA reads as TGCAGCGGGGGACAGGGTGGCACTGAAGCTTTCTTT. The full variable domain, rest sourced from reference TRBV29-1 and TRBJ1-1, is SAVISQKPSRDICQRGTSLTIQCQVDSQVTMMFWYRQQPGQSLTLIATANQGSEATYESGFVIDKFPISRPNLTFSTLTVSNMSPEDSSIYLCSGGQGGTEAFFGQGTRLTVV.